The clone carrying this TCR beta chain is a singleton in its sample. The data were obtained in a study of blood T cells in healthy people across ages. Together with a sample-barcoded 5' primer, a J-beta primer mix was included in a second PCR lasting about 7 to 12 cycles. TCRdb analysed the 5' RACE reads with MiXCR anew, one entry per CDR3 protein. The sample includes about 1.4 million distinct CDR3 sequences, approximately 59% of them seen just once. V dropped 5 bases and J dropped 15; count of bases not matched to a gene: 14. The germline gives CDR1 MNHEY, CDR2 SVGEGT. CDR3 length: 14 amino acids. The receptor comes from a man aged 18 to 30 in good health. The rearrangement links TRBV6-2 or TRBV6-3 to TRBJ2-4, with 9 bases lining up with TRBD2. The sequencing sample was made of blood. Here the CDR3 DNA reads TGTGCCAGCAGTGAACTGGCGGGAGGGTCCAGTAGGTACTTC. Translated: CASSELAGGSSRYF.